Below, 27 T cell receptor beta chains from the same sample are listed, as sequenced in a study of blood T cell repertoires in COVID-19. The table came from immunoSEQ multiplex PCR; TCRdb's copy has only in-frame clones and leaves some out. The sample has roughly 97,000 clones; roughly 82% are singletons. The sequencing sample was made of peripheral blood. Receptors were obtained from a man aged 55 to 69 with acute or convalescent COVID-19.

This clone was detected once. This chain connects TRBV19 to TRBJ2-5; 10 nucleotides line up with TRBD1. Trimming cost V 5 bases and J 5 bases; bases outside gene matches: 5. CDR1 LNHDA and CDR2 SQIVND come from the germline V gene (reference sequence). This CDR3 comprises 14 residues. The CDR3 protein is CASSSRTGGETQYF. The DNA for the CDR3 is TGTGCCAGTAGTTCCCGGACAGGGGGGGAGACCCAGTACTTC.

The chain combines TRBV7-6 with TRBJ1-3, with 8 bases identical to TRBD1. J lost 3 bases, V lost 5 bases, and 6 bases had no gene match. This CDR3 spans 15 amino acids. In germline, CDR1 is SGHVS, CDR2 FNYEAQ. This chain's CDR3 is CASSPGQGRGNTIYF. The CDR3 bases are TGTGCCAGCAGCCCCGGACAGGGACGTGGAAACACCATATATTTT.

The rearrangement uses TRBV7-2 and TRBJ2-1; the D gene is possibly TRBD2 (6 bases). This CDR3 comprises 15 residues. Trimming removed 2 bases from V and 0 bases from J, with 8 bases in between. Germline V gene lookup returns CDR1 SGHTA and CDR2 FQGNSA. The CDR3: CASSLNSGSYNEQFF. In DNA, the CDR3 is TGTGCCAGCAGCTTAAATAGCGGCTCCTACAATGAGCAGTTCTTC.

DNA for the CDR3: TGTGCCAGCAGCTTCAGCGGGAGAGGGGAGACCCAGTACTTC. Its protein product is CASSFSGRGETQYF. The gene calls are TRBV5-4 and TRBJ2-5; 8 bases are shared with TRBD2. The CDR3 has 14 residues. Losses at the gene ends were 2 bases for V and 5 bases for J; bases not matched to a gene: 5. The germline gives CDR1 SGHNT, CDR2 YYREEE (reference sequence). Using reference TRBV5-4 and TRBJ2-5 for the parts outside the CDR3, the full variable domain is ETGVTQSPTHLIKTRGQQVTLRCSSQSGHNTVSWYQQALGQGPQFIFQYYREEENGRGNFPPRFSGLQFPNYSSELNVNALELDDSALYLCASSFSGRGETQYFGPGTRLLVL.

CDR3 coding DNA: TGTGCCGGGAGCGGGGGGGCGTTGGGTGAGACCCAGTACTTC. Translating gives CAGSGGALGETQYF. This sequence joins TRBV2 and TRBJ2-5, with 10 bases fitting TRBD2. The length of the CDR3 is 14 residues. V lost 11 bases and J lost 5; bases outside the gene matches: 11. The V gene's germline CDR1 is SNHLY and CDR2 FYNNEI.

The V gene is TRBV7-6, the J gene TRBJ2-7; 11 positions match TRBD2. Germline assignment: CDR1 SGHVS and CDR2 FNYEAQ. V lost 1 base to trimming and J lost 5 bases; unmatched junction nucleotides: 4. CDR3 length: 15 amino acids. CDR3 amino acids: CASSLGLAGRDEQYF. For the CDR3, the DNA is TGTGCCAGCAGCTTAGGACTAGCGGGAAGGGACGAGCAGTACTTC.

This rearrangement joins TRBV7-8 to TRBJ2-7; TRBD2 matches 10 bases. This CDR3 has 14 residues. J was trimmed by 1 base and V by 5 bases; bases with no gene match: 2. Germline V gene lookup returns CDR1 SGHVS and CDR2 FQNEAQ. CDR3 loop: CASSPLAGSYEQYF. The CDR3 DNA follows: TGTGCCAGCAGCCCACTAGCGGGATCCTACGAGCAGTACTTC.

The gene calls are TRBV20-1 and TRBJ1-6; tentatively, D is TRBD1 (6 bases). Trimming stripped 3 bases from V and 6 bases from J, with 15 bases between. The CDR3 spans 15 residues. The germline CDR1 and CDR2 sequences are DFQATT and SNEGSKA (reference sequence). The CDR3 spells CSASLTGLTNSPLHF. The CDR3 nucleotides are TGCAGTGCTAGTCTCACAGGGCTCACTAATTCACCCCTCCACTTT.

The J gene is TRBJ1-5, the V gene TRBV1; the D call in the table, TRBD1, was not verified against the DNA. TRBV1 is tagged as a pseudogene. This CDR3 comprises 13 residues. The CDR3 loop reads CTSSLRDRQRQHF. Here the CDR3 DNA reads TGCACCAGCAGCCTCCGGGACAGACAGCGCCAGCATTTT.

The chain uses TRBV5-4 and TRBJ2-3, with 9 nucleotides matching TRBD2. This CDR3 has 16 amino acids. Germline V gene sequence: CDR1 SGHNT, CDR2 YYREEE (reference sequence). V shed 0 bases and J 2 bases; nucleotides not matched to a gene: 4. The CDR3 region is CASSLDAGGPTDTQYF. The CDR3 nucleotides are TGTGCCAGCAGCTTGGATGCGGGAGGGCCCACAGATACGCAGTATTTT.

The rearrangement joins TRBV9 to TRBJ1-6, with 7 nucleotides matching TRBD1. V lost 3 bases and J lost 7; bases outside the gene matches: 7. CDR3 length: 15 amino acids. The V gene's germline CDR1 is SGDLS and CDR2 YYNGEE. The CDR3 reads CASSARGGVNSPLHF. CDR3 coding DNA: TGTGCCAGCAGCGCCAGAGGGGGCGTCAATTCACCCCTCCACTTT.

The rearrangement joins TRBV28 to TRBJ1-6, with D uncertain. Germline CDR1 and CDR2: MDHEN and SYDVKM. Deletions cut 5 bases from V and 5 bases from J, with 10 bases between. The CDR3 contains 14 residues. CDR3 nucleotide sequence: TGTGCCAGCAGTAGCTACAGCAATAATTCACCCCTCCACTTT. This encodes CASSSYSNNSPLHF.

The V and J genes are TRBV2 and TRBJ1-5, with D possibly being TRBD1 (6 bases). Per germline, CDR1 SNHLY and CDR2 FYNNEI. The CDR3 runs 14 residues. V was trimmed by 6 bases and J by 7 bases, leaving 16 bases between them. The CDR3 is CASRDGQGWQPQHF. DNA for the CDR3: TGTGCCAGCAGGGACGGCCAGGGGTGGCAGCCCCAGCATTTT.

This chain connects TRBV11-3 to TRBJ2-1, with D perhaps matching TRBD1 (5 bases). In germline, CDR1 is SGHNT, CDR2 YENEEA. The CDR3 sequence is 15 residues long. V shed 1 base and J shed 5 bases, with 12 bases lying between them. The chain's CDR3 is CASSLVTGSNNEQFF. CDR3 DNA sequence: TGTGCCAGCAGCTTAGTAACAGGATCAAACAATGAGCAGTTCTTC.

This chain uses TRBV7-8 with TRBJ2-6, with TRBD2 matching 14 bases. This CDR3 comprises 16 residues. Germline lookup yields CDR1 SGHVS and CDR2 FQNEAQ. With V trimmed by 6 bases and J by 3 bases, 1 base remained unmatched. CDR3 DNA: TGTGCCAGCAGGACTAGCGGGGGGGTTGGGGCCAACGTCCTGACTTTC. Translation: CASRTSGGVGANVLTF.

The V and J genes are TRBV5-5 and TRBJ1-1; the D is unclear. Germline loops: CDR1 SGHKS, CDR2 YYEKEE (reference sequence). This CDR3 has 15 amino acids. Trimming removed 4 bases from V and 0 bases from J, with 13 bases in between. The chain's CDR3 is CASSMGPTMNTEAFF. The DNA for the CDR3 is TGTGCCAGCAGCATGGGTCCTACCATGAACACTGAAGCTTTCTTT.

The genes are TRBV20-1 and TRBJ1-1; D is ambiguous. Germline V CDR1 and CDR2: DFQATT, SNEGSKA (reference sequence). Trimming took 7 bases from V and 11 from J, leaving 14 bases between them. CDR3 length: 10 amino acids. CDR3 sequence: CSVGGVGAFF. CDR3 in DNA: TGCAGTGTAGGCGGGGTAGGGGCTTTCTTT.

The V call is TRBV12-2, the J call TRBJ2-5; TRBD2, the table's D call, lacks a check against the DNA. TRBV12-2 is a known pseudogene. There are 14 residues in the CDR3. Written as DNA, the CDR3 is TGTGCAAGTCGCACTGGTTGCGCTCGGGAGACCCAGTACTTC. Protein sequence: CASRTGCARETQYF.

The genes are TRBV5-1 and TRBJ1-2, with a possible D match to TRBD1 (6 bases). V was cut by 10 bases and J by 6 bases, with 13 bases left in between. Germline CDR1 is SGHRS and CDR2 is YFSETQ. CDR3 length: 11 amino acids. CDR3 sequence: CASGQGNGYTF. CDR3 DNA sequence: TGCGCCTCGGGTCAGGGGAATGGCTACACCTTC.

There are a few counts of this clone. CDR3 nucleotides: TGTGCCAGTAGTGTCCAGGACAGGGGGCCTGTCTACGAGCAGTACTTC. It specifies CASSVQDRGPVYEQYF. The chain is built from TRBV19 and TRBJ2-7; 11 bases agree with TRBD1. The J segment lost 3 bases and the V segment lost 5 bases, leaving 9 bases of the junction unmatched. The CDR3 runs 16 residues. Germline-derived CDR1 and CDR2 are LNHDA and SQIVND (reference sequence).

The V and J genes are TRBV30 and TRBJ1-1; TRBD1 might be the D (6 bases). The V and J ends lost 2 bases and 1 base respectively, with 8 bases between them. The V gene's germline CDR1 is GTSNPN and CDR2 SVGIG (reference sequence). The CDR3 runs 13 residues. The CDR3 DNA follows: TGTGCCTGGAGTCGACAGGCGAACACTGAAGCTTTCTTT. Protein product: CAWSRQANTEAFF.

The V gene is TRBV7-2, the J gene TRBJ2-1, with 12 bases aligning to TRBD1. CDR1 and CDR2 (germline): SGHTA, FQGNSA. CDR3 length: 15 residues. V gave up 4 bases and J gave up 8 bases; unmatched junction bases: 6. This chain's CDR3 is CASSSGTGGLDEQFF. The CDR3 region has the DNA TGTGCCAGCAGCTCCGGGACAGGGGGCTTGGATGAGCAGTTCTTC.

The CDR3 sequence: CASSRQGGSNQPQHF. Here the CDR3 DNA reads TGTGCCAGCAGCAGACAGGGTGGTAGCAATCAGCCCCAGCATTTT. The chain employs TRBV2 and TRBJ1-5; the match to TRBD1 covers 7 bases. V lost 6 bases and J lost 0; bases outside the gene matches: 5. The CDR3 spans 15 residues. From germline, CDR1 is SNHLY and CDR2 FYNNEI.

The chain uses TRBV28 and TRBJ2-7, with D maybe TRBD1 (5 bases). The CDR3 is 14 amino acids. The V and J ends lost 6 bases and 6 bases respectively, with 18 bases between them. Germline V gene lookup returns CDR1 MDHEN and CDR2 SYDVKM. The CDR3 coding sequence is TGTGCCAGCAGCTCCGGGCCCCAGCAGGGCGAGCAGTACTTC. Its protein is CASSSGPQQGEQYF.

V and J are TRBV20-1 and TRBJ2-3; 12 positions agree with TRBD2. Per the germline V gene, CDR1 is DFQATT and CDR2 is SNEGSKA (reference sequence). J gave up 5 bases and V 7 bases, and 19 bases lay outside the gene matches. This CDR3 spans 18 amino acids. The CDR3 DNA is TGCAGTGGTAGTAATCCTAGCGGGGGGGCACCCCAGGGAGATACGCAGTATTTT. It specifies CSGSNPSGGAPQGDTQYF.

The chain has TRBV27 and TRBJ2-1; 11 nucleotides match TRBD2. This CDR3 is 17 amino acids long. The V and J ends lost 0 bases and 6 bases, in that order; junction bases with no gene match: 7. The V gene's germline CDR1 is MNHEY and CDR2 SMNVEV (reference sequence). CDR3 in DNA: TGTGCCAGCAGTTTATCGTTAGGGACTAGCGGAGGCAATGAGCAGTTCTTC. Protein product: CASSLSLGTSGGNEQFF.

In nucleotides, the CDR3 is TGTGCCAGCAGCCTACTAAATACTGTCCAACAAGCTTTCTTT. This sequence encodes CASSLLNTVQQAFF. This chain joins TRBV5-5 and TRBJ1-1; D remains unclear. Deletions cut 4 bases from V and 9 bases from J, with 19 bases between. The CDR3 covers 14 residues. CDR1 SGHKS and CDR2 YYEKEE come from the germline V gene (reference sequence).